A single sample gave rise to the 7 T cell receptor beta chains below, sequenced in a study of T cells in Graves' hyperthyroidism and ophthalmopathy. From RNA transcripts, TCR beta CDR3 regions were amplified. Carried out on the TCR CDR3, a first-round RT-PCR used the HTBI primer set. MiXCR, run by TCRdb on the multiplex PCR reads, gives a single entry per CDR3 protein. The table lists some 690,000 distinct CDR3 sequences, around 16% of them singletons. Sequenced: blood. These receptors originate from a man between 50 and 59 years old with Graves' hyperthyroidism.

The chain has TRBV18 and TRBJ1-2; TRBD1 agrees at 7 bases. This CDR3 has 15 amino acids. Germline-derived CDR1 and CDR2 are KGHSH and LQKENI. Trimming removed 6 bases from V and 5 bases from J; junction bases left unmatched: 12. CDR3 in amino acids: CASSEEGQSHYGYTF. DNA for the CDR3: TGTGCCAGCTCGGAAGAGGGACAGAGTCATTATGGCTACACCTTC.

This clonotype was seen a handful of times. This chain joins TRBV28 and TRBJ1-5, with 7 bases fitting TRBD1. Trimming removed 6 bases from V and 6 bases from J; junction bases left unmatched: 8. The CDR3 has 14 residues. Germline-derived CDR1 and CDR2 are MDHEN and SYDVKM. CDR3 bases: TGTGCCAGCAGCCCAGACAGGGATCCTCAGCCCCAGCATTTT. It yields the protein CASSPDRDPQPQHF.

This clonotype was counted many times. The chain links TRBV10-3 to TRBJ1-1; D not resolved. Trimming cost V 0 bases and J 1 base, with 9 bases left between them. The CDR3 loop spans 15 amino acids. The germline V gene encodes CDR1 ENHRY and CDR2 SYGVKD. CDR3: CAISESVSKNTEAFF. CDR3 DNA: TGTGCCATCAGTGAGTCGGTGTCAAAGAACACTGAAGCTTTCTTT.

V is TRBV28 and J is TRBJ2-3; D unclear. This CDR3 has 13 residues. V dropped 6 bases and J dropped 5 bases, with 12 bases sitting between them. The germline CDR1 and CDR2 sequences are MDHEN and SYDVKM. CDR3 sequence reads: CASSPRGLDTQYF. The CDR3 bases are TGTGCCAGCAGCCCGCGAGGATTAGATACGCAGTATTTT.

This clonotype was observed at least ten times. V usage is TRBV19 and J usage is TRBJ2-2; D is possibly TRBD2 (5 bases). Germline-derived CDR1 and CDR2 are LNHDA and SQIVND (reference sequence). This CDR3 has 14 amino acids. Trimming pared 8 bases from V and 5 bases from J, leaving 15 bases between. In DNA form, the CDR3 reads TGTGCCAGTGGTCACAGAGGAGGAACCGGGGAGCTGTTTTTT. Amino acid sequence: CASGHRGGTGELFF. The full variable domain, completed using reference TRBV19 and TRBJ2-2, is DGGITQSPKYLFRKEGQNVTLSCEQNLNHDAMYWYRQDPGQGLRLIYYSQIVNDFQKGDIAEGYSVSREKKESFPLTVTSAQKNPTAFYLCASGHRGGTGELFFGEGSRLTVL.

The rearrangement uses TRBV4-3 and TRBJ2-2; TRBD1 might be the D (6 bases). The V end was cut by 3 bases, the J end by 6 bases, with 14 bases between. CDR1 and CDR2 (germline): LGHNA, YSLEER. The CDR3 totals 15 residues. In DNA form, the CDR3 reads TGCGCCAGCAGCCAGGCAGGGGATTTACCCGGGGAGCTGTTTTTT. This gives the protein CASSQAGDLPGELFF.

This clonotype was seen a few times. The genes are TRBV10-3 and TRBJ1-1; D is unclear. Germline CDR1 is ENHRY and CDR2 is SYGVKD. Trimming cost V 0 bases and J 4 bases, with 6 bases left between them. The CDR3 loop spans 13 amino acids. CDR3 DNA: TGTGCCATCAGTGAGTCGATCGTCACTGAAGCTTTCTTT. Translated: CAISESIVTEAFF.